The 2 T cell receptor beta chains below come from one sample, sequenced in a study of cytomegalovirus exposure and HLA in healthy donors. Profiling relied on immunoSEQ multiplex PCR, and the TCRdb table lists in-frame clones only, not all of them. The table has around 150,000 clones, 75% to 90% seen once. Sequencing input: PBMCs. The receptors derive from a woman aged 18-35 years in good health and CMV-seronegative.

The rearrangement links TRBV5-4 to TRBJ1-1; no firm D call. The CDR3 contains 13 residues. V was clipped by 4 bases and J by 5 bases, with 12 bases between them. CDR1 is SGHNT, CDR2 YYREEE, per germline (reference sequence). This chain's CDR3 is CASSPYSETEAFF. CDR3 DNA: TGTGCCAGCAGCCCCTACTCGGAGACTGAAGCTTTCTTT.

J is TRBJ1-1 and V is TRBV4-1, with D perhaps TRBD1 (5 bases). Trimming pared 2 bases from V and 5 bases from J, leaving 9 bases between. The CDR3 covers 13 residues. CDR1 MGHRA and CDR2 YSYEKL come from the germline V gene. This CDR3 is CASSQFPGTEAFF. The CDR3, as DNA: TGCGCCAGCAGCCAATTCCCAGGGACTGAAGCTTTCTTT.